Listed below are T cell receptor beta chains from one sample, sequenced in a study of blood T cells in healthy people across ages. TCRdb called the 5' RACE reads again in MiXCR, with one record for every CDR3 protein. Among hundreds of thousands of distinct CDR3 sequences listed, around 20% were seen once. The specimen sequenced was blood. The receptors derive from a man aged 65 to 79 in good health. Both conserved end residues are part of each CDR3. A D gene is named only where the DNA matches it firmly. Clone size is stated in some rows and not others, as once, few, many or a class when expanded.

J: TRBJ2-5
V: TRBV20-1
D: .
size: .
CDR3: CSARFSGQETQYF
DNA: TGCAGTGCTAGATTTAGCGGTCAAGAGACCCAGTACTTC

J: TRBJ1-2
V: TRBV3-1
D: .
size: few
CDR3: CASSLREGGYTF
DNA: TGTGCCAGCAGCCTCAGGGAGGGTGGCTACACCTTC

J: TRBJ2-1
V: TRBV6-8
D: TRBD2
size: .
CDR3: CASRLGLAAAADNEQFF
DNA: TGTGCCAGCAGATTGGGACTAGCGGCTGCGGCGGATAATGAGCAGTTCTTC

J: TRBJ1-1
V: TRBV7-2
D: .
size: .
CDR3: CASSLTSGREGTEAFF
DNA: TGTGCCAGCAGCCTAACTTCGGGGCGGGAAGGCACTGAAGCTTTCTTT

J: TRBJ2-1
V: TRBV4-1
D: TRBD2
size: .
CDR3: CASSREAGLVYNEQFF
DNA: TGCGCCAGCAGCCGCGAAGCGGGACTGGTCTACAATGAGCAGTTCTTC

J: TRBJ2-5
V: TRBV7-2
D: TRBD2
size: few
CDR3: CASSASGSRETQYF
DNA: TGTGCCAGCAGCGCTAGCGGGAGTCGTGAGACCCAGTACTTC

J: TRBJ2-7
V: TRBV6-1
D: .
size: few
CDR3: CASSANLHGLYEQYF
DNA: TGTGCCAGCAGTGCCAATTTACACGGTCTCTACGAGCAGTACTTC

J: TRBJ2-1
V: TRBV3-1
D: TRBD2
size: few
CDR3: CASSQGTSGREQFF
DNA: TGTGCCAGCAGCCAAGGAACTAGCGGGAGAGAGCAGTTCTTC

J: TRBJ1-5
V: TRBV20-1
D: .
size: few
CDR3: CSARESAQGNQPQHF
DNA: TGCAGTGCTAGAGAGAGTGCGCAGGGGAATCAGCCCCAGCATTTT

J: TRBJ1-6
V: TRBV27
D: .
size: few
CDR3: CASRQGTASYNSPLHF
DNA: TGTGCCAGCAGACAAGGGACGGCCTCCTATAATTCACCCCTCCACTTT

J: TRBJ1-1
V: TRBV6-4
D: TRBD1
size: few
CDR3: CASSSEEGARAFF
DNA: TGTGCCAGCAGTTCAGAGGAGGGGGCGCGAGCTTTCTTT

J: TRBJ1-1
V: TRBV6-2/TRBV6-3
D: .
size: .
CDR3: CASSYPEWNTEAFF
DNA: TGTGCCAGCAGTTACCCGGAGTGGAACACTGAAGCTTTCTTT

J: TRBJ2-1
V: TRBV9
D: TRBD2
size: .
CDR3: CASSVVASGRYNEQFF
DNA: TGTGCCAGCAGCGTAGTGGCTAGCGGGAGGTACAATGAGCAGTTCTTC

J: TRBJ2-3
V: TRBV29-1
D: TRBD1
size: few
CDR3: CSVEGDGTGDTDTQYF
DNA: TGCAGCGTTGAAGGCGATGGGACAGGGGACACAGATACGCAGTATTTT

J: TRBJ2-2
V: TRBV6-1
D: .
size: few
CDR3: CASSGASRDTGELFF
DNA: TGTGCCAGCAGTGGGGCTAGCAGGGACACCGGGGAGCTGTTTTTT

J: TRBJ2-4
V: TRBV20-1
D: .
size: few
CDR3: CSGSAKNIQYF
DNA: TGCAGTGGCAGCGCCAAAAACATTCAGTACTTC

J: TRBJ1-2
V: TRBV9
D: TRBD1
size: .
CDR3: CASSQGTAHYGYTF
DNA: TGTGCCAGCAGCCAAGGGACAGCACACTATGGCTACACCTTC

J: TRBJ2-7
V: TRBV6-6
D: .
size: .
CDR3: CASSDNGYEQYF
DNA: TGTGCCAGCAGTGACAACGGCTACGAGCAGTACTTC

J: TRBJ2-7
V: TRBV20-1
D: TRBD2
size: few
CDR3: CSAYRTSGISYEQYF
DNA: TGCAGTGCCTATCGGACTAGCGGGATCTCCTACGAGCAGTACTTC

J: TRBJ2-7
V: TRBV7-8
D: .
size: few
CDR3: CASSLVVGPPYEQYF
DNA: TGTGCCAGCAGCTTAGTGGTGGGGCCACCCTACGAGCAGTACTTC

J: TRBJ2-7
V: TRBV7-9
D: .
size: many
CDR3: CASSPDSPEQYF
DNA: TGTGCCAGCAGCCCCGACAGTCCCGAGCAGTACTTC

J: TRBJ1-6
V: TRBV11-2
D: .
size: .
CDR3: CASSLGQTNSPLHF
DNA: TGTGCCAGCAGCTTAGGGCAGACTAATTCACCCCTCCACTTT